This T cell receptor beta chain is from a study of vaccination effects on CD4 cells after COVID-19. Study information: Antigen-specific CD4+ T cells were expanded (with viral peptide pools) by the ViraFEST assay ahead of sequencing.

At the end of around eleven days of culture, CD4+ T cells were isolated. Of the BNT162b2 and mRNA-1273 vaccines, participants received two doses of one or the other. Negative nucleocapsid antibody tests before and after vaccination confirmed no previous SARS-CoV-2 infection. Half the medium was replaced with IL-2 medium on days 3 and 7. For this clone: Its antigen is not known.

V lost 2 bases and J lost 1, with 11 bases in between. The germline V gene encodes CDR1 SGHVS and CDR2 FNYEAQ. The CDR3 contains 15 residues. Repertoires were generated with immunoSEQ multiplex PCR, while TCRdb's copy carries only in-frame clones and drops some. The data contain just under 75,000 clones, over 65% of them singletons. This clonotype originated in a human donor who received a COVID-19 vaccine. The gene calls are TRBV7-6 and TRBJ1-1; no clear D. Specimen: CD4+ T cells from PBMCs cultured without peptide, collected after COVID-19 vaccination. The CDR3 reads CASSLSQSWNTEAFF. In nucleotides, the CDR3 is TGTGCCAGCAGCTTAAGTCAGTCATGGAACACTGAAGCTTTCTTT.